The clone carrying this T cell receptor (beta chain) was seen many times. J was trimmed by 8 bases and V by 5 bases; bases with no gene match: 8. The CDR3 loop spans 13 amino acids. From germline, CDR1 is DFQATT and CDR2 SNEGSKA (reference sequence). Time point reported: patch test 1, 2 weeks after DPC sensitization. Regarding treatment: therapeutic diphenylcyclopropenone sensitization with weekly scalp DPC. MiXCR was run by TCRdb on the RACE reads, yielding one entry per CDR3 protein. Here the sample spans around 75,000 distinct CDR3 sequences, approximately 12% being singletons. The data were taken from a study of human T cells and chemical hapten exposure.

The source material was whole blood, sampled in connection with sensitization to the hapten diphenylcyclopropenone (DPC). This TCR came from a woman in her fifties or sixties with alopecia areata. Some clones in this sample may be carry-over from other donors' samples. The V call is TRBV20-1, the J call TRBJ2-1, with 8 positions matching TRBD1. The CDR3 loop reads CSALWTGNDEQFF. CDR3 sequence (DNA): TGCAGTGCTTTGTGGACAGGGAACGATGAGCAGTTCTTC.